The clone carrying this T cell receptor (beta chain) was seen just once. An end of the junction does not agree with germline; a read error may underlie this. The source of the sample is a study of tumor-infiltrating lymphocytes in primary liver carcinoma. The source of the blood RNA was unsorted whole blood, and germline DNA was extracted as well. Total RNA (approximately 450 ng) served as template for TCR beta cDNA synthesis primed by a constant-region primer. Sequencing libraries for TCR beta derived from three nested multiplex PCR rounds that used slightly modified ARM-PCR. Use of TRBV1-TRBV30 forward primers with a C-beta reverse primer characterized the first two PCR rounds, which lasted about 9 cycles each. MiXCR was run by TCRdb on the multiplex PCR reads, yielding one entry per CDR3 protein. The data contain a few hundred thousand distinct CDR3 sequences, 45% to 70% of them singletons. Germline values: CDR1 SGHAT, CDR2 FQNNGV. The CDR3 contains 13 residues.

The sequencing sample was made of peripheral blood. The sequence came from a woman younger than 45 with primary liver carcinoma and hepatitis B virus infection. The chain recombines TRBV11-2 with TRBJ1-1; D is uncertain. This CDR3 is CVSSLLLDFEAFF. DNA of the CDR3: TGTGTCAGCAGCTTACTCCTTGACTTTGAAGCTTTCTTT.